A selection of T cell receptor beta chains follows, all from one sample in a study of T cell repertoires in cytomegalovirus infection. TCRdb used MiXCR to reprocess the reads, holding one entry per CDR3 protein. The sample has 700,000 to 850,000 distinct CDR3 sequences, 32% seen once. No antigens are known for them. The starting material was cultured CD8+ T cells from PBMCs, obtained from culture after CMV antigen stimulation. These receptors were obtained from a human donor in good health (CMV status not recorded). Some clones in this sample may be carry-over from other donors' samples. The CDR3 runs from the conserved cysteine through the conserved F or W. The D gene is left open where the match is weak. Clone size is not always given. Where it is, it says once, few, many or a class for expanded clones.

abundance: -; d_gene: TRBD1; len: 15; v_gene: TRBV4-3; j_gene: TRBJ2-1; CDR3aa: CASSNDRVNYNEQFF; CDR3nt: TGCGCCAGCAGCAACGACAGGGTGAACTACAATGAGCAGTTCTTC
abundance: -; d_gene: -; len: 14; v_gene: TRBV5-6; j_gene: TRBJ2-7; CDR3aa: CASSPGRSTYEQYF; CDR3nt: TGTGCCAGCAGCCCGGGACGGTCAACCTACGAGCAGTACTTC
abundance: few; d_gene: -; len: 14; v_gene: TRBV4-2; j_gene: TRBJ1-1; CDR3aa: CASSQVEGNTEAFF; CDR3nt: TGTGCCAGCAGCCAAGTGGAGGGGAACACTGAAGCTTTCTTT
abundance: -; d_gene: -; len: 16; v_gene: TRBV7-8; j_gene: TRBJ2-7; CDR3aa: CASSFPALRGGSEQYF; CDR3nt: TGTGCCAGCAGCTTCCCGGCGCTCAGGGGAGGATCCGAGCAGTACTTC
abundance: -; d_gene: -; len: 16; v_gene: TRBV6-5; j_gene: TRBJ1-2; CDR3aa: CASSYSPMAPDYGYTF; CDR3nt: TGTGCCAGCAGTTACTCCCCGATGGCACCCGACTATGGCTACACCTTC
abundance: few; d_gene: -; len: 15; v_gene: TRBV2; j_gene: TRBJ1-3; CDR3aa: CASRDGAASGNTIYF; CDR3nt: TGTGCCAGCAGGGACGGCGCAGCCTCTGGAAACACCATATATTTT
abundance: -; d_gene: TRBD1; len: 18; v_gene: TRBV5-6; j_gene: TRBJ2-4; CDR3aa: CASSAPGTGFSAKNIQYF; CDR3nt: TGTGCCAGCAGCGCCCCCGGGACAGGGTTTAGCGCCAAAAACATTCAGTACTTC
abundance: -; d_gene: -; len: 17; v_gene: TRBV6-6; j_gene: TRBJ2-3; CDR3aa: CASSYLRGLFSTDTQYF; CDR3nt: TGTGCCAGCAGTTATTTACGGGGCCTTTTTAGCACAGATACGCAGTATTTT
abundance: -; d_gene: TRBD2; len: 17; v_gene: TRBV6-1; j_gene: TRBJ2-5; CDR3aa: CASIPPGRDHSMETQYF; CDR3nt: TGTGCCAGCATCCCCCCTGGGAGGGACCATTCAATGGAGACCCAGTACTTC
abundance: -; d_gene: -; len: 14; v_gene: TRBV5-1; j_gene: TRBJ1-1; CDR3aa: CASSWGHSNTEAFF; CDR3nt: TGCGCCAGCAGCTGGGGACATTCGAACACTGAAGCTTTCTTT
abundance: few; d_gene: -; len: 15; v_gene: TRBV6-6; j_gene: TRBJ2-3; CDR3aa: CASSYVAVGGDTQYF; CDR3nt: TGTGCCAGCAGTTACGTGGCGGTGGGGGGAGATACGCAGTATTTT
abundance: few; d_gene: -; len: 13; v_gene: TRBV5-4; j_gene: TRBJ2-1; CDR3aa: CASDESGGNEQFF; CDR3nt: TGTGCCAGCGACGAGTCAGGTGGGAATGAGCAGTTCTTC
abundance: few; d_gene: TRBD2; len: 15; v_gene: TRBV10-3; j_gene: TRBJ2-1; CDR3aa: CAISAGTSGYNEQFF; CDR3nt: TGTGCCATCAGTGCCGGGACTAGCGGCTACAATGAGCAGTTCTTC
abundance: -; d_gene: TRBD1; len: 15; v_gene: TRBV11-3; j_gene: TRBJ2-2; CDR3aa: CASSLGPTGDGELFF; CDR3nt: TGTGCCAGCAGCTTAGGCCCGACAGGGGATGGGGAGCTGTTTTTT
abundance: many; d_gene: TRBD2; len: 16; v_gene: TRBV12-3/TRBV12-4; j_gene: TRBJ2-5; CDR3aa: CASRTLSGGKGETQYF; CDR3nt: TGTGCCAGCAGAACCCTGAGCGGGGGAAAGGGAGAGACCCAGTACTTC
abundance: few; d_gene: -; len: 14; v_gene: TRBV19; j_gene: TRBJ2-1; CDR3aa: CASSIDHTLDQQFF; CDR3nt: TGTGCCAGTAGTATAGATCATACCCTAGATCAGCAGTTCTTC
abundance: -; d_gene: -; len: 15; v_gene: TRBV12-3/TRBV12-4; j_gene: TRBJ2-5; CDR3aa: CASRQGDEYQETQYF; CDR3nt: TGTGCCAGCAGACAAGGCGACGAGTACCAAGAGACCCAGTACTTC
abundance: -; d_gene: -; len: 15; v_gene: TRBV4-1; j_gene: TRBJ1-4; CDR3aa: CASSQVSSPNEKLFF; CDR3nt: TGCGCCAGCAGCCAAGTCTCCAGCCCGAATGAAAAACTGTTTTTT
abundance: -; d_gene: TRBD2; len: 17; v_gene: TRBV7-9; j_gene: TRBJ2-3; CDR3aa: CASVPLATGTSRDTQYF; CDR3nt: TGTGCCAGCGTGCCCCTTGCGACAGGGACTAGCCGGGATACGCAGTATTTT
abundance: -; d_gene: TRBD1; len: 17; v_gene: TRBV4-2; j_gene: TRBJ2-2; CDR3aa: CASREKDRADNTGELFF; CDR3nt: TGTGCCAGCAGGGAAAAGGACAGGGCGGATAACACCGGGGAGCTGTTTTTT
abundance: -; d_gene: -; len: 13; v_gene: TRBV15; j_gene: TRBJ2-3; CDR3aa: CATSRLEHDTQYF; CDR3nt: TGTGCCACCAGCAGACTTGAGCACGATACGCAGTATTTT
abundance: few; d_gene: -; len: 15; v_gene: TRBV6-2/TRBV6-3; j_gene: TRBJ1-5; CDR3aa: CASSYAPALYQPQHF; CDR3nt: TGTGCCAGCAGCTACGCACCGGCTCTATATCAGCCCCAGCATTTT